The 19 T cell receptor beta chains below were found in one sample sequenced in a study of T cell repertoires in cytomegalovirus infection. MiXCR, run by TCRdb on the reads, gives a single entry per CDR3 protein. This sample has around 530,000 distinct CDR3 sequences, with about 26% found just once. The sample consisted of PBMCs. These receptors were taken from a human donor in good health (CMV status not recorded). Some clones in this sample may be carry-over from other donors' samples.

The chain combines TRBV5-4 with TRBJ1-2, with D possibly being TRBD1 (5 bases). CDR1 SGHNT and CDR2 YYREEE come from the germline V gene (reference sequence). This CDR3 region has 14 residues. Trimming stripped 0 bases from V and 2 bases from J, with 8 bases between. CDR3 region: CASSLARVNYGYTF. DNA for the CDR3: TGTGCCAGCAGCTTGGCCAGGGTAAACTATGGCTACACCTTC.

This clonotype was detected only a few times. The V gene is TRBV27, the J gene TRBJ1-1; 7 nucleotides align to TRBD1. The CDR3 is 15 residues long. Trimming cost V 0 bases and J 5 bases; bases outside gene matches: 6. Germline CDR1 MNHEY, CDR2 SMNVEV (reference sequence). Here the CDR3 reads CASSLSQTGTTEAFF. In DNA form, the CDR3 reads TGTGCCAGCAGTTTATCCCAGACAGGGACTACTGAAGCTTTCTTT.

This clonotype has more than one count but fewer than ten. The chain couples TRBV19 to TRBJ1-5; tentative D call: TRBD1 (5 bases). V was cut by 2 bases and J by 1 base, with 21 bases left in between. Per the germline V gene, CDR1 is LNHDA and CDR2 is SQIVND (reference sequence). The CDR3 sequence is 19 residues long. The CDR3 DNA reads as TGTGCCAGTAGTATATGGTGGCAGGGCCCTGGCTTGAGCAATCAGCCCCAGCATTTT. It translates to CASSIWWQGPGLSNQPQHF. Full variable domain (missing parts from reference TRBV19 and TRBJ1-5): DGGITQSPKYLFRKEGQNVTLSCEQNLNHDAMYWYRQDPGQGLRLIYYSQIVNDFQKGDIAEGYSVSREKKESFPLTVTSAQKNPTAFYLCASSIWWQGPGLSNQPQHFGDGTRLSIL.

As for this clonotype: This sequence may be a read error, since a much larger clone differs from it by one base. The V call is TRBV4-1, the J call TRBJ1-5; D unclear. The CDR3 length is 15 residues. Germline values: CDR1 MGHRA, CDR2 YSYEKL. CDR3 in amino acids: CASSPGALINQTQHF. Here the CDR3 DNA reads TGCGCCAGCAGCCCCGGTGCACTGATCAATCAGACCCAGCATTTT.

The table lists this clonotype with a count of one. V and J are TRBV7-2 and TRBJ1-2; tentative D call: TRBD1 (6 bases). The CDR3 contains 14 residues. V was clipped by 5 bases and J by 3 bases, with 13 bases between them. In germline, CDR1 is SGHTA, CDR2 FQGNSA. The CDR3 region is CASSRNRVDYGYTF. CDR3 in DNA: TGTGCCAGCAGCAGAAACAGGGTAGACTATGGCTACACCTTC.

V usage is TRBV4-3 and J usage is TRBJ2-2; no clear D. The CDR3 loop spans 16 amino acids. Germline V CDR1 and CDR2: LGHNA, YSLEER. Deletions cut 4 bases from V and 6 bases from J, with 18 bases between. The DNA for the CDR3 is TGCGCCAGCAGCCCCTCTCGGCGCTCGTATGCCGGGGAGCTGTTTTTT. Translated, it gives CASSPSRRSYAGELFF.

V is TRBV19 and J is TRBJ2-5; TRBD1 matches at 8 bases. Germline V gives CDR1 LNHDA, CDR2 SQIVND (reference sequence). The CDR3 is 18 amino acids. V dropped 3 bases and J dropped 2; count of bases not matched to a gene: 14. This CDR3 is CASSIQGAGHGPQETQYF. The CDR3 DNA is TGTGCCAGTAGTATCCAGGGGGCTGGGCATGGCCCGCAAGAGACCCAGTACTTC.

This chain uses TRBV6-1 with TRBJ2-3, with a possible D match to TRBD2 (6 bases). Trimming took off 4 bases at V and 4 bases at J, with 18 bases between the two ends. The CDR3 extends over 16 amino acids. The germline V gene has CDR1 MNHNS and CDR2 SASEGT. The CDR3 protein is CASSGRSGSQPDTQYF. The DNA of the CDR3 is TGTGCCAGCAGTGGAAGGTCCGGGAGTCAGCCAGATACGCAGTATTTT.

In this sample, this clonotype turned up a few times. V is TRBV7-2 and J is TRBJ2-5; no firm D call. Trimming cost V 2 bases and J 4 bases, with 11 bases left between them. From germline, CDR1 is SGHTA and CDR2 FQGNSA. The length of the CDR3 is 14 residues. The CDR3 coding sequence is TGTGCCAGCAGCTTACGTAGTTACTCAGAGACCCAGTACTTC. Residues: CASSLRSYSETQYF.

The chain employs TRBV28 and TRBJ1-1; TRBD1 matches 8 bases. The CDR3 sequence is 14 residues long. Germline CDR1 is MDHEN and CDR2 is SYDVKM. V was pared by 6 bases and J by 5 bases, with 8 bases of the junction left unmatched. DNA for the CDR3: TGTGCCAGCAGGCCCCAGGGGGCAGGAACTGAAGCTTTCTTT. Translation gives CASRPQGAGTEAFF. The whole variable domain, filled in from reference TRBV28 and TRBJ1-1, reads DVKVTQSSRYLVKRTGEKVFLECVQDMDHENMFWYRQDPGLGLRLIYFSYDVKMKEKGDIPEGYSVSREKKERFSLILESASTNQTSMYLCASRPQGAGTEAFFGQGTRLTVV.

The chain combines TRBV30 with TRBJ1-2, with D unclear. V lost 3 bases, J lost 4 bases, and 3 bases lay in between. CDR1 and CDR2 from the germline V gene are GTSNPN and SVGIG (reference sequence). This CDR3 spans 10 amino acids. CDR3 sequence (DNA): TGTGCCTGGAGAGGCTATGGCTACACCTTC. It specifies CAWRGYGYTF. The full variable domain, in which reference TRBV30 and TRBJ1-2 provide the parts outside the CDR3, is SQTIHQWPATLVQPVGSPLSLECTVEGTSNPNLYWYRQAAGRGLQLLFYSVGIGQISSEVPQNLSASRPQDRQFILSSKKLLLSDSGFYLCAWRGYGYTFGSGTRLTVV.

The chain employs TRBV4-3 and TRBJ1-4; D is unclear. The V gene lost 1 base and the J gene lost 4 bases, with 7 bases spanning the gap. The germline CDR1 and CDR2 sequences are LGHNA and YSLEER. This CDR3 has 14 residues. The CDR3 loop is CASSQGNSNEKLFF. The DNA for the CDR3 is TGCGCCAGCAGCCAAGGGAACAGTAATGAAAAACTGTTTTTT.

This clonotype was seen a few times. CDR3 coding DNA: TGTGCCACCACCCGACAGGGATTGAACACTGAAGCTTTCTTT. It yields the protein CATTRQGLNTEAFF. The rearrangement uses TRBV6-2 or TRBV6-3 and TRBJ1-1; 7 nucleotides agree with TRBD1. The CDR3 consists of 14 residues. Germline V gene lookup returns CDR1 MNHEY and CDR2 SVGEGT. After removal of 10 bases from V and 0 bases from J, the junction contained 8 bases not matched to a gene.

This clonotype was seen more than once but under ten times. This chain links TRBV18 with TRBJ2-7, with D perhaps matching TRBD2 (5 bases). Germline V gives CDR1 KGHSH, CDR2 LQKENI. The CDR3 is made up of 15 amino acids. The V gene lost 6 bases and the J gene lost 2 bases, with 17 bases spanning the gap. The CDR3 nucleotides read TGTGCCAGCTCCTCGGGAACTAACGGGGCCTACGAGCAGTACTTC. Amino acids: CASSSGTNGAYEQYF.

The chain links TRBV11-3 to TRBJ2-5; 9 bases agree with TRBD2. CDR3 length equals 15 residues. Germline-derived CDR1 and CDR2 are SGHNT and YENEEA. With V trimmed by 5 bases and J by 0 bases, 4 bases remained unmatched. The CDR3 spells CASSRTSAYQETQYF. The DNA for the CDR3 is TGTGCCAGCAGCCGGACTAGCGCTTACCAAGAGACCCAGTACTTC.

The chain carries TRBV6-5 and TRBJ2-7; D might be TRBD1 (6 bases). The ends were cut back, 7 bases at V and 0 bases at J, with 16 bases in the middle. The CDR3 consists of 15 residues. Germline lookup yields CDR1 MNHEY and CDR2 SVGAGI. The CDR3 region is CASTHRWGPSYEQYV. In DNA form, the CDR3 reads TGTGCCAGCACCCATCGGTGGGGGCCCTCCTACGAGCAGTACGTC.

V is TRBV28 and J is TRBJ2-5; D ambiguous. The CDR3 sequence is 14 residues long. The germline CDR1 and CDR2 sequences are MDHEN and SYDVKM. Trimming removed 4 bases from V and 2 bases from J, with 11 bases in between. The CDR3 reads CASSSVGLQETQYF. CDR3 nucleotides: TGTGCCAGCAGTTCCGTGGGCTTACAAGAGACCCAGTACTTC.

This rearrangement joins TRBV10-3 to TRBJ1-3, with D perhaps TRBD1 (5 bases). The CDR3 is made up of 17 amino acids. V was cut by 7 bases and J by 8 bases, with 27 bases left in between. CDR1 and CDR2 (germline): ENHRY, SYGVKD. CDR3 region: CAITEKGGRGSKDTIYF. The CDR3 region has the DNA TGTGCCATCACTGAAAAAGGCGGTAGGGGAAGTAAGGACACCATATATTTT.

This clonotype was detected many times. This chain links TRBV7-2 with TRBJ2-1; D remains unclear. The CDR3 covers 11 residues. In germline, CDR1 is SGHTA, CDR2 FQGNSA. V lost 5 bases and J lost 9, with 8 bases in between. CDR3 nucleotides: TGTGCCAGCAGCCCGATTGGTGAGCAGTTCTTC. Translated, it gives CASSPIGEQFF.